The 5 T cell receptor beta chains below come from one sample, sequenced in a study of blood T cell repertoires in COVID-19. Produced via immunoSEQ multiplex PCR; TCRdb's table is partial and in-frame only. This repertoire shows approximately 70,000 clones, approximately 90% found once; its top ten account for 1.3% to 1.5%. The material sequenced was peripheral blood. The receptors shown here come from a human donor in a cohort sampled during active COVID-19.

This chain joins TRBV11-3 and TRBJ2-3; no firm D call. The germline V gene encodes CDR1 SGHNT and CDR2 YENEEA. The V gene lost 2 bases and the J gene lost 4 bases, with 7 bases spanning the gap. This CDR3 spans 13 amino acids. The CDR3 here is CASSLRFPDTQYF. CDR3 bases: TGTGCCAGCAGCTTACGGTTCCCAGATACGCAGTATTTT.

The CDR3 sequence is CASSFAGGSYNEQFF. The DNA of the CDR3 is TGCGCCAGCAGCTTCGCAGGGGGCTCCTACAATGAGCAGTTCTTC. V is TRBV5-1 and J is TRBJ2-1; TRBD1 aligns across 7 bases. The CDR3 loop spans 15 amino acids. CDR1 and CDR2 from the germline V gene are SGHRS and YFSETQ. After removal of 2 bases from V and 0 bases from J, the junction contained 2 bases not matched to a gene. Complete variable domain (other parts from reference TRBV5-1 and TRBJ2-1): KAGVTQTPRYLIKTRGQQVTLSCSPISGHRSVSWYQQTPGQGLQFLFEYFSETQRNKGNFPGRFSGRQFSNSRSEMNVSTLELGDSALYLCASSFAGGSYNEQFFGPGTRLTVL.

CDR3 sequence reads: CASRSGTLSTDTQYF. CDR3 bases: TGTGCCAGTCGAAGCGGGACCCTAAGCACAGATACGCAGTATTTT. This chain joins TRBV19 and TRBJ2-3, with 7 bases aligning to TRBD2. CDR1 is LNHDA and CDR2 is SQIVND in the germline V gene (reference sequence). The length of the CDR3 is 15 residues. The ends lost 8 bases at V and 0 bases at J; junction bases unmatched: 8.

The CDR3 nucleotides are TGTGCCAGCAGCTTGGTGGGACAGGGGGTGCACCGTGCAGATACGCAGTATTTT. Amino acids: CASSLVGQGVHRADTQYF. V is TRBV5-6 and J is TRBJ2-3; the match to TRBD1 covers 11 bases. Germline V gives CDR1 SGHDT, CDR2 YYEEEE. This CDR3 has 18 amino acids. V was clipped by 0 bases and J by 4 bases; unmatched bases: 10.

V is TRBV12-3 or TRBV12-4 and J is TRBJ2-7; the D gene is possibly TRBD1 (6 bases). The V end was cut by 3 bases, the J end by 3 bases, with 6 bases between. The CDR3 extends over 12 amino acids. The CDR3 protein is CASSLTGYEQYV. As DNA, the CDR3 is TGTGCCAGCAGTTTGACAGGCTACGAGCAGTACGTC.